Given below is one T cell receptor (beta chain) in context. The antigen is undetermined. These data come from a study of identical twins. Findings and caveats of the study: Compared with unrelated sharing, twin-shared out-of-frame alpha sequences had more low-probability sequences. Diverse VJ usage suggested most zero-insertion clonotypes were not invariant T cells. In drawing conclusions, the study used cross-sectional statistical analysis and did not follow the same donors. The more abundant beta clonotypes in cord blood had fewer insertions, and memory repertoires did not show this.

TCRdb ran MiXCR on the 5' RACE reads and lists one entry per CDR3 protein. Here the sample spans some 660,000 distinct CDR3 sequences, around 8.3% being singletons. This same sample was also part of a study on yellow fever vaccine responses in identical twins.

The TCR comes from a woman between 18 and 29 years old in good health. The specimen was PBMCs.

CDR3 DNA: TGTGCCAGCAGTTTAAACAGAGCCAAAAACATTCAGTACTTC. Its protein product is CASSLNRAKNIQYF. The genes are TRBV28 and TRBJ2-4; no clear D. Trimming pared 2 bases from V and 0 bases from J, leaving 5 bases between. Germline CDR1 is MDHEN and CDR2 is SYDVKM. The CDR3 totals 14 residues.